These 17 T cell receptor beta chains originate from one sample sequenced in a study of human T cells and chemical hapten exposure. The sample's time point: patch test 3, about 24 weeks after DPC sensitization. Indicated treatment: therapeutic diphenylcyclopropenone sensitization with weekly scalp DPC. Sequencing started from total RNA isolated from unfractionated whole blood. TCRdb analysed the RACE reads with MiXCR anew, one entry per CDR3 protein. The sample has tens of thousands of distinct CDR3 sequences, more than 9% seen once; the top ten hold over 20%. Source: whole blood, taken in connection with sensitization to the hapten diphenylcyclopropenone (DPC). The receptors were sampled from a man aged 45-60 years with alopecia areata. Some clones in this sample may be carry-over from other donors' samples.

The CDR3 DNA reads as TGTGCCAGCAGTCCGGGACTAGCGGGAGCAGATACGCAGTATTTT. Its protein product is CASSPGLAGADTQYF. V gene TRBV27 combines with J gene TRBJ2-3; 14 bases are a match to TRBD2. CDR3 length equals 15 residues. J lost 4 bases, V lost 5 bases, and 2 bases had no gene match. Germline V gene lookup returns CDR1 MNHEY and CDR2 SMNVEV (reference sequence).

This clonotype appeared a few times. The gene calls are TRBV28 and TRBJ2-2; 11 bases match TRBD1. The CDR3 sequence is 15 residues long. Losses at the gene ends were 6 bases for V and 5 bases for J; bases not matched to a gene: 5. In germline, CDR1 is MDHEN, CDR2 SYDVKM. This CDR3 reads CASSPGQGATGELFF. Here the CDR3 DNA reads TGTGCCAGCAGCCCCGGACAGGGGGCTACCGGGGAGCTGTTTTTT.

This clonotype occurred many times. The rearrangement joins TRBV18 to TRBJ2-2; a weak D match, TRBD2 (6 bases). The CDR3 totals 13 residues. V was cut by 4 bases and J by 5 bases, with 8 bases left in between. The germline gives CDR1 KGHSH, CDR2 LQKENI. In DNA, the CDR3 is TGTGCCAGCTCACTGACTAGTACCGGGGAGCTGTTTTTT. As protein: CASSLTSTGELFF. Drawing the rest from reference TRBV18 and TRBJ2-2, the complete variable domain is NAGVMQNPRHLVRRRGQEARLRCSPMKGHSHVYWYRQLPEEGLKFMVYLQKENIIDESGMPKERFSAEFPKEGPSILRIQQVVRGDSAAYFCASSLTSTGELFFGEGSRLTVL.

There are a few counts of this clonotype. The CDR3 nucleotides read TGTGCCTGGCGACTCCGGGACAACTACGAGCAGTACTTC. Translation gives CAWRLRDNYEQYF. J is TRBJ2-7 and V is TRBV30, with D maybe TRBD1 (6 bases). Per germline, CDR1 GTSNPN and CDR2 SVGIG (reference sequence). This CDR3 region has 13 residues. V gave up 5 bases and J gave up 3 bases, with 14 bases separating them.

The chain is built from TRBV29-1 and TRBJ1-4; D is perhaps TRBD1 (6 bases). Germline V lookup: CDR1 SQVTM, CDR2 ANQGSEA. V gave up 6 bases and J gave up 4 bases, with 9 bases separating them. The CDR3 runs 12 residues. This chain's CDR3 is CSVGQINEKLFF. In DNA form, the CDR3 reads TGCAGCGTCGGACAGATTAATGAAAAACTGTTTTTT.

This chain joins TRBV27 and TRBJ2-3; tentatively, D is TRBD2 (6 bases). The CDR3 is 15 amino acids. Trimming pared 8 bases from V and 0 bases from J, leaving 15 bases between. The germline V gene encodes CDR1 MNHEY and CDR2 SMNVEV (reference sequence). The CDR3 sequence is CASGISSVSTDTQYF. The CDR3 DNA reads as TGTGCCAGCGGTATCTCTAGCGTCAGCACAGATACGCAGTATTTT.

The chain has TRBV10-3 and TRBJ2-1, with TRBD1 matching over 8 bases. Trimming took 5 bases from V and 8 from J; bases not matched to a gene: 11. There are 15 residues in the CDR3. CDR1 ENHRY and CDR2 SYGVKD come from the germline V gene. The CDR3 spells CAISPTGDGRDEQFF. CDR3 DNA: TGTGCCATCAGTCCGACAGGGGATGGAAGGGATGAGCAGTTCTTC.

The chain employs TRBV29-1 and TRBJ1-2, with D perhaps TRBD1 (6 bases). The CDR3 runs 12 residues. CDR1 is SQVTM and CDR2 is ANQGSEA in the germline V gene. V lost 8 bases and J 6 bases, leaving 16 bases between the germline ends. DNA of the CDR3: TGCAGCCCGACTGACAGGTCGCATGGCTACACCTTC. The encoded protein is CSPTDRSHGYTF.

As for this clonotype: A single base separates this from a much larger clone, so it may be a read error. CDR3 in DNA: TGCAGTGCTAGAGAATTGACTAGCGGGGTTACAGATACGCAGTATTTT. This codes for CSARELTSGVTDTQYF. The rearrangement uses TRBV20-1 and TRBJ2-3, with 11 positions matching TRBD2. The CDR3 length is 16 residues. Germline CDR1 is DFQATT and CDR2 is SNEGSKA (reference sequence). The V segment lost 0 bases and the J segment 3 bases; nucleotides outside the gene matches: 5.

For the CDR3, the DNA is TGCGCCAGCAGTGACTATGCTGGAACTGAAGCTTTCTTT. Translating gives CASSDYAGTEAFF. V usage is TRBV10-2 and J usage is TRBJ1-1; D is uncertain. V was trimmed by 3 bases and J by 5 bases, leaving 10 bases between them. The CDR3 totals 13 residues. Germline V gene lookup returns CDR1 WSHSY and CDR2 SAAADI.

There are many counts of this clonotype. The V call is TRBV20-1, the J call TRBJ2-4; possible D gene TRBD2, 5 bases. CDR1 DFQATT and CDR2 SNEGSKA come from the germline V gene (reference sequence). V lost 6 bases, J lost 0 bases, and 15 bases lay in between. CDR3 size: 15 residues. Here the CDR3 reads CSAQEGRIAKNIQYF. The CDR3 DNA sequence: TGCAGTGCCCAAGAGGGCAGAATAGCCAAAAACATTCAGTACTTC.

V is TRBV7-9 and J is TRBJ1-3; D may be TRBD1 (5 bases). V lost 0 bases, J lost 16 bases, and 13 bases lay in between. This CDR3 comprises 12 residues. Germline assignment: CDR1 SEHNR and CDR2 FQNEAQ (reference sequence). This CDR3 reads CASSLAGPSRYF. CDR3 DNA sequence: TGTGCCAGCAGCTTAGCGGGACCCTCCCGGTATTTT.

This clonotype was seen many times. The chain joins TRBV9 to TRBJ2-1; possible D gene TRBD2, 7 bases. Germline V gene lookup returns CDR1 SGDLS and CDR2 YYNGEE. Trimming shortened V by 3 bases and J by 3 bases, and 16 bases separated the two germline ends. The CDR3 has 16 residues. CDR3 sequence (DNA): TGTGCCAGCAGCGCCGCGGGGGCGGGAATCTACAATGAGCAGTTCTTC. Translation gives CASSAAGAGIYNEQFF. Supplemented by reference TRBV9 and TRBJ2-1, the full variable domain reads DSGVTQTPKHLITATGQRVTLRCSPRSGDLSVYWYQQSLDQGLQFLIQYYNGEERAKGNILERFSAQQFPDLHSELNLSSLELGDSALYFCASSAAGAGIYNEQFFGPGTRLTVL.

This clonotype came up a few times. The V gene is TRBV19, the J gene TRBJ1-5, with 8 bases lining up with TRBD1. Trimming cost V 5 bases and J 2 bases; bases outside gene matches: 5. CDR1 and CDR2 (germline): LNHDA, SQIVND (reference sequence). CDR3 length equals 15 residues. The CDR3 nucleotides read TGTGCCAGTAGTGGGCCGGGACAGGGCAATCAGCCCCAGCATTTT. Its protein is CASSGPGQGNQPQHF.

This clonotype was detected many times. This chain connects TRBV6-2 or TRBV6-3 to TRBJ2-2, with 8 bases aligning to TRBD2. The germline V gene encodes CDR1 MNHEY and CDR2 SVGEGT. V shed 2 bases, J shed 1 base, and the junction held 9 bases outside the gene matches. The CDR3 totals 18 residues. The CDR3 spells CASSYLGLVGVNTGELFF. The DNA for the CDR3 is TGTGCCAGCAGTTACCTGGGACTAGTTGGCGTGAACACCGGGGAGCTGTTTTTT.

This clonotype was seen ten or more times. V gene TRBV4-3 combines with J gene TRBJ2-2; D unresolved. This CDR3 spans 13 amino acids. V was clipped by 0 bases and J by 7 bases, with 6 bases between them. Germline CDR1 is LGHNA and CDR2 is YSLEER. CDR3 in DNA: TGCGCCAGCAGCCAAGAGGGTTACGGGGAGCTGTTTTTT. This sequence encodes CASSQEGYGELFF.

This clonotype was counted a few times. The chain couples TRBV11-2 to TRBJ2-5; D perhaps matches TRBD2 (6 bases). This CDR3 contains 14 residues. Per germline, CDR1 SGHAT and CDR2 FQNNGV. V was pared by 1 base and J by 0 bases, with 6 bases between. DNA for the CDR3: TGTGCCAGCAGCTTAGGGACTAACCAAGAGACCCAGTACTTC. It codes for CASSLGTNQETQYF.